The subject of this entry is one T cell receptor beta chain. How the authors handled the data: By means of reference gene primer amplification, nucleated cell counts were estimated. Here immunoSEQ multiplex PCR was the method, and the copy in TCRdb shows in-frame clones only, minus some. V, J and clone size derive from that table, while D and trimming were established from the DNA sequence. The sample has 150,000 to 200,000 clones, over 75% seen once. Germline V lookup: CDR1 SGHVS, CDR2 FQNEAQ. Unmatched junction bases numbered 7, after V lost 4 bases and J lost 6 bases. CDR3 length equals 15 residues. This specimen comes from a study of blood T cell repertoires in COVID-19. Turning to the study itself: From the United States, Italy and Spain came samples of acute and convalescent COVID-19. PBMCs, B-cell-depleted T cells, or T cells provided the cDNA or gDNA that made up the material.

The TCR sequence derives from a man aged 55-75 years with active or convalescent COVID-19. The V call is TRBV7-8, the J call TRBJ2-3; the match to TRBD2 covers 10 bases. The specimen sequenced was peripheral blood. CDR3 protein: CASSYLAGGVDTQYF. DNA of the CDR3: TGTGCCAGCAGCTACTTAGCGGGGGGTGTCGATACGCAGTATTTT.